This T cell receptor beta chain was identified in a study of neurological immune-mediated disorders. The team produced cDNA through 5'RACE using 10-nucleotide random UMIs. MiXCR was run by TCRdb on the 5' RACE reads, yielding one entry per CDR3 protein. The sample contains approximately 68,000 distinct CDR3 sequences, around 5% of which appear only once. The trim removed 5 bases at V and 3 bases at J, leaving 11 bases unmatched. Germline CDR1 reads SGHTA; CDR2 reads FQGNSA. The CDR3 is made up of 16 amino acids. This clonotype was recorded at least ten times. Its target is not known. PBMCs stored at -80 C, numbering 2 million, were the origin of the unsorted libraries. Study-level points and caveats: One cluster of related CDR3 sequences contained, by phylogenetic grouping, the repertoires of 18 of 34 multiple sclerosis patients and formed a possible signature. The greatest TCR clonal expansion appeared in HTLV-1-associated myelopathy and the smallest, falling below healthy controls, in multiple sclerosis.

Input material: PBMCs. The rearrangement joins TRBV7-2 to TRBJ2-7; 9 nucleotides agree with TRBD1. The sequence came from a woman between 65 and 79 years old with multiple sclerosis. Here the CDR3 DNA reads TGTGCCAGCAGCCCTCCTGGACAGGGGCACCTCTACGAGCAGTACTTC. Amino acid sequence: CASSPPGQGHLYEQYF. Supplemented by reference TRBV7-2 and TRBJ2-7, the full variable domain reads GAGVSQSPSNKVTEKGKDVELRCDPISGHTALYWYRQSLGQGLEFLIYFQGNSAPDKSGLPSDRFSAERTGGSVSTLTIQRTQQEDSAVYLCASSPPGQGHLYEQYFGPGTRLTVT.